This T cell receptor beta chain was profiled in a study of T cells in Graves' hyperthyroidism and ophthalmopathy. Findings and limits, study-wide: The model predicted ophthalmopathy a median roughly 6.5 months before onset. Within blood appeared most thyroid clonotypes that had expanded above 0.001.

A remark on this clonotype: The target antigen is unknown.

Lactation, pregnancy, other autoimmune disease or uncontrolled infection excluded patients. Amplified regions were TCR beta CDR3 sequences from RNA transcripts. Researchers ran a first-round RT-PCR on the TCR CDR3 using the HTBI primer set. Via MiXCR, TCRdb re-called the multiplex PCR reads, giving one row per CDR3 protein. The sample consists of 600,000 to 700,000 distinct CDR3 sequences, about 45% of them appearing once. Sequencing input: peripheral blood or thyroid tissue (not recorded which). The sequence was collected from an adult man with Graves' disease, either hyperthyroidism or ophthalmopathy (not recorded which).

CDR3 DNA: TGTGCCAGCAGGTCGGGACAGCTTGAAGCTTTCTTT. Translated, it gives CASRSGQLEAFF. This sequence joins TRBV6-1 and TRBJ1-1; 7 bases are shared with TRBD1. The CDR3 is 12 residues long. Per the germline V gene, CDR1 is MNHNS and CDR2 is SASEGT. J was trimmed by 7 bases and V by 6 bases; bases with no gene match: 5.